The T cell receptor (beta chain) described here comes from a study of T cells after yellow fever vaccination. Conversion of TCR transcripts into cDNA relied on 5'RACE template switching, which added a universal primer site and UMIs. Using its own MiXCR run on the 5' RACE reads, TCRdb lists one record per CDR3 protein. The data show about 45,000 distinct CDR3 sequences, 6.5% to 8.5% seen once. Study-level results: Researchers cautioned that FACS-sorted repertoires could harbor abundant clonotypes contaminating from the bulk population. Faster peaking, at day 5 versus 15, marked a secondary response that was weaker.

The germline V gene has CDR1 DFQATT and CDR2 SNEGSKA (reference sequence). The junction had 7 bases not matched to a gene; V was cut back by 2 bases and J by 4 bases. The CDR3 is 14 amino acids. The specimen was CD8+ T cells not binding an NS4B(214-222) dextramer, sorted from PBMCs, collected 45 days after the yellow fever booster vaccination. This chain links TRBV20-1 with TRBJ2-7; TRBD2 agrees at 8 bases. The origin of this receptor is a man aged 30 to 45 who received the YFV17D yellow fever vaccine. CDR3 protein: CSARWRASGYEQYF. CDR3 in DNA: TGCAGTGCTAGATGGCGGGCTAGCGGGTACGAGCAGTACTTC.